The 18 T cell receptor beta chains below all came from one sample that was sequenced in a study of cytomegalovirus exposure and HLA in healthy donors. The PCR ran on 60 Vbeta and 13 Jbeta primers. Data came from immunoSEQ multiplex PCR; TCRdb stores just in-frame clones and leaves some out. In the table there are roughly 83,000 clones, approximately 75% of which are singletons. Sequencing used PBMCs. These receptor sequences come from a man aged 55 to 70 in good health and CMV-seronegative.

The rearrangement joins TRBV7-3 to TRBJ2-1; D remains unclear. The V gene lost 2 bases and the J gene lost 1 base, with 9 bases spanning the gap. Germline V lookup: CDR1 SGHTA, CDR2 FQGTGA. There are 15 residues in the CDR3. The CDR3 region has the DNA TGTGCCAGCAGCTTATGGTCGGTTTCCTACAATGAGCAGTTCTTC. It codes for CASSLWSVSYNEQFF.

The chain is built from TRBV6-1 and TRBJ2-3; perhaps TRBD2 as D (6 bases). Germline V gives CDR1 MNHNS, CDR2 SASEGT. V lost 4 bases, J lost 4 bases, and 21 bases lay in between. CDR3 length: 17 amino acids. CDR3 DNA sequence: TGTGCCAGCAGTGGAGGCGAGAGGTCGTGGGGGGCAGATACGCAGTATTTT. Encoded protein: CASSGGERSWGADTQYF.

The genes are TRBV7-9 and TRBJ1-2; no clear D. Trimming cost V 5 bases and J 4 bases, with 11 bases left between them. The CDR3 contains 13 residues. Per germline, CDR1 SEHNR and CDR2 FQNEAQ (reference sequence). CDR3 in amino acids: CASSTGVGYGYTF. In DNA, the CDR3 is TGTGCCAGCAGCACCGGGGTCGGCTATGGCTACACCTTC.

This chain links TRBV5-1 with TRBJ2-5, with TRBD2 as a possible D gene (5 bases). The CDR3 loop spans 13 amino acids. The V end lost 8 bases, the J end lost 5 bases, and 16 bases lay between the germline ends. Germline CDR1 and CDR2: SGHRS and YFSETQ. In DNA, the CDR3 is TGCGCCAGTAACACCTTCCCGGGGGAGACCCAGTACTTC. Protein product: CASNTFPGETQYF.

The V call is TRBV7-3, the J call TRBJ2-3, with 8 bases identical to TRBD1. Trimming took 3 bases from V and 2 from J; bases not matched to a gene: 4. CDR1 SGHTA and CDR2 FQGTGA come from the germline V gene. This CDR3 comprises 15 residues. CDR3 nucleotide sequence: TGTGCCAGCAGCTTTAGGGGACAGGCCACAGATACGCAGTATTTT. It is translated as CASSFRGQATDTQYF.

The DNA of the CDR3 is TGTGCCAGCAGCTTATGGTCTAGCGGGAGCACAGATACGCAGTATTTT. Translation gives CASSLWSSGSTDTQYF. V and J are TRBV7-9 and TRBJ2-3; 8 bases are a match to TRBD2. The CDR3 extends over 16 amino acids. Germline V CDR1 and CDR2: SEHNR, FQNEAQ (reference sequence). Trimming took 2 bases from V and 0 from J; bases not matched to a gene: 4.

The rearrangement uses TRBV18 and TRBJ2-2; 8 bases line up with TRBD1. Unmatched junction bases numbered 1, after V lost 2 bases and J lost 5 bases. This CDR3 contains 14 residues. Germline values: CDR1 KGHSH, CDR2 LQKENI. For the CDR3, the DNA is TGTGCCAGCTCACCAAGACAGGGGACCGGGGAGCTGTTTTTT. Translated: CASSPRQGTGELFF.

The J gene is TRBJ1-2, the V gene TRBV30; no definite D call. This CDR3 contains 11 residues. V lost 7 bases and J 8 bases, leaving 14 bases between the germline ends. Germline V CDR1 and CDR2: GTSNPN, SVGIG (reference sequence). As DNA, the CDR3 is TGTGCCTTTGGACCGGGAGAGGGCTACACCTTC. This translates into CAFGPGEGYTF.

The chain has TRBV25-1 and TRBJ2-5; TRBD1 might be the D (6 bases). Between the trimmed V and J ends, which lost 6 bases and 4 bases, there was a span of 12 bases. The CDR3 contains 13 residues. Germline V CDR1 and CDR2: MGHDK, SYGVNS. Here the CDR3 reads CASSPTGTETQYF. In nucleotides, the CDR3 is TGTGCCAGCAGCCCTACAGGGACAGAGACCCAGTACTTC.

The chain uses TRBV7-6 and TRBJ2-1; 8 bases match TRBD2. CDR3 size: 15 residues. V lost 5 bases, J lost 4 bases, and 7 bases stayed unmatched. Germline V gene lookup returns CDR1 SGHVS and CDR2 FNYEAQ. The CDR3 loop reads CASSEKRGLYNEQFF. CDR3 bases: TGTGCCAGCAGCGAAAAGCGGGGGTTATACAATGAGCAGTTCTTC.

This clone was detected only a few times. One junction end does not reproduce the germline sequence, and a read error may be involved. The rearrangement joins TRBV2 to TRBJ1-1; D remains ambiguous. Per the germline V gene, CDR1 is SNHLY and CDR2 is FYNNEI. There are 12 residues in the CDR3. DNA for the CDR3: TGTGCCAGCAGTGGCGCCGGAGGATTGACGTCCTTT. It specifies CASSGAGGLTSF.

The J gene is TRBJ2-7, the V gene TRBV4-1, with 7 nucleotides matching TRBD2. Germline assignment: CDR1 MGHRA and CDR2 YSYEKL. This CDR3 is 15 amino acids long. Germline trimming cut 4 bases from V and 2 bases from J; bases unmatched to any gene: 8. The CDR3 bases are TGCGCCAGCAGCCTACTTGAGGCGGGGGCCTACGAGCAGTACTTC. Its protein product is CASSLLEAGAYEQYF.

The chain carries TRBV2 and TRBJ2-1; possibly TRBD1 for D (5 bases). The CDR3 extends over 13 amino acids. V was trimmed by 7 bases and J by 9 bases, leaving 16 bases between them. The germline CDR1 and CDR2 sequences are SNHLY and FYNNEI. The CDR3 loop reads CASNLRQYGEQFF. CDR3 nucleotide sequence: TGTGCCAGCAATTTAAGACAGTACGGTGAGCAGTTCTTC.

The chain is built from TRBV11-3 and TRBJ2-1; unclear D gene. The CDR3 runs to 14 residues. Trimming removed 0 bases at V and 9 bases at J, with 12 bases between. The germline V gene has CDR1 SGHNT and CDR2 YENEEA. Here the CDR3 DNA reads TGTGCCAGCAGCTTAGACCCTAGAGGCGGTGAGCAGTTCTTC. Its translation is CASSLDPRGGEQFF.

The chain is built from TRBV7-3 and TRBJ2-7; D possibly corresponds to TRBD2 (6 bases). CDR1 and CDR2 from the germline V gene are SGHTA and FQGTGA. Trimming cost V 2 bases and J 7 bases, with 12 bases left between them. This CDR3 has 13 amino acids. The CDR3 loop is CASSLAGSGEQYF. In DNA, the CDR3 is TGTGCCAGCAGCTTAGCGGGGTCGGGGGAGCAGTACTTC.

The gene calls are TRBV27 and TRBJ2-1; 10 bases match TRBD2. The CDR3 spans 17 residues. The J segment lost 4 bases and the V segment lost 2 bases, leaving 8 bases of the junction unmatched. From germline, CDR1 is MNHEY and CDR2 SMNVEV (reference sequence). CDR3: CASSLGASGGPYNEQFF. CDR3 DNA: TGTGCCAGCAGTTTAGGGGCTAGCGGGGGACCTTACAATGAGCAGTTCTTC.

The V gene is TRBV6-1, the J gene TRBJ2-7; 9 bases agree with TRBD1. Trimming removed 2 bases from V and 1 base from J; junction bases left unmatched: 3. Per germline, CDR1 MNHNS and CDR2 SASEGT. The CDR3 is made up of 15 amino acids. CDR3 sequence: CASSEIGTGSYEQYF. CDR3 DNA sequence: TGTGCCAGCAGTGAAATCGGGACAGGGTCCTACGAGCAGTACTTC.

The chain carries TRBV9 and TRBJ2-3; TRBD1 agrees at 9 bases. This CDR3 region has 16 residues. V dropped 4 bases and J dropped 3; count of bases not matched to a gene: 9. In germline, CDR1 is SGDLS, CDR2 YYNGEE. As DNA, the CDR3 is TGTGCCAGCAGCCCGCGGACAGGGGAGGGGACAGATACGCAGTATTTT. It yields the protein CASSPRTGEGTDTQYF. The whole variable domain, filled in from reference TRBV9 and TRBJ2-3, reads DSGVTQTPKHLITATGQRVTLRCSPRSGDLSVYWYQQSLDQGLQFLIQYYNGEERAKGNILERFSAQQFPDLHSELNLSSLELGDSALYFCASSPRTGEGTDTQYFGPGTRLTVL.